This T cell receptor (beta chain) originates from a study of shared clonotypes between healthy human individuals. There are 17 residues in the CDR3. Germline-derived CDR1 and CDR2 are SGDLS and YYNGEE. Trimming pared 4 bases from V and 0 bases from J, leaving 17 bases between. Data came from immunoSEQ multiplex PCR; TCRdb stores just in-frame clones and leaves some out. The repertoire has 600,000 to 750,000 clones, roughly 88% of them found once; the top ten carry 30% to 40%. The sequence derives from a man in his late teens or twenties in good health. Some clones in this sample may be carry-over from other donors' samples. The V call is TRBV9, the J call TRBJ2-1; D may be TRBD2 (6 bases). The sequencing input was memory CD8+ T cells from PBMCs. Subset denoted: CD45RO+ cells pooled with CCR7-negative TemRA cells. CDR3 in amino acids: CASSPTAWGDSYNEQFF. The CDR3 DNA sequence: TGTGCCAGCAGCCCCACCGCTTGGGGGGACTCCTACAATGAGCAGTTCTTC.